This T cell receptor (beta chain) was recovered during a study of blood T cell repertoires in COVID-19. At the level of the study: Sources were T cells, B-cell-depleted T cells, or PBMCs; the material itself was cDNA or gDNA.

In the study's own analysis: Amplified reference gene primers provided the basis for estimating nucleated cell counts. Profiling relied on immunoSEQ multiplex PCR, and the TCRdb table lists in-frame clones only, not all of them. From that table come the V and J calls and clone size; the DNA was used to work out D and trimming. The table records some 190,000 clones, 85% to 90% of them present only once. The sample was peripheral blood. This TCR was recovered from a woman in her sixties or seventies with acute or convalescent COVID-19.

CDR3 sequence reads: CASRGQGNEAFF. The CDR3, as DNA: TGTGCCAGCAGGGGGCAGGGGAATGAAGCTTTCTTT. This chain connects TRBV2 to TRBJ1-1, with D maybe TRBD1 (6 bases). Germline loops: CDR1 SNHLY, CDR2 FYNNEI. The CDR3 spans 12 residues. Between the trimmed V and J ends, which lost 6 bases and 7 bases, there was a span of 12 bases.